This TCR beta chain was recovered during a study of PD-L1 blockade in urothelial cancer. Trimming cost V 6 bases and J 6 bases, with 11 bases left between them. Per the germline V gene, CDR1 is SNHLY and CDR2 is FYNNEI. This CDR3 is 13 amino acids long. Assay used: immunoSEQ multiplex PCR; TCRdb lists only in-frame clones, some missing. The sample shows 100,000 or so clones, 91% of them seen only once. The gene calls are TRBV2 and TRBJ2-2; tentative D call: TRBD1 (5 bases). The origin of this receptor is a woman over 75 with urothelial cancer. Specimen: PBMCs, collected around atezolizumab (anti-PD-L1) treatment. As DNA, the CDR3 is TGTGCCAGCAGCAGGGATGAGGCCGGGGAGCTGTTTTTT. Encoded protein: CASSRDEAGELFF.